These 14 T cell receptor beta chains share one sample of origin, sequenced in a study of T cell clones after liver transplantation (dated by TCRdb to between 2017 and 2020). Library creation used the immunoSEQ multiplex PCR assay. Held by TCRdb, this immuneACCESS table contains in-frame sequences only and omits some clones. Under half of the omission traces to an unresolved V gene where checked; the cause of the rest is unknown. This sample is represented by 95,000 to 110,000 clones; 82% of them were singletons. The ten largest clones represent just under 1% of the sample. The meaning of the sample's time point label: pre-transplant. The source material was CD4+ T cells from blood, sampled before liver transplant. The source is a human donor who received a liver transplant.

The gene calls are TRBV5-1 and TRBJ2-5; D gene ambiguous. The CDR3 is 15 residues long. The V and J ends lost 0 bases and 5 bases respectively, with 14 bases between them. The germline CDR1 and CDR2 sequences are SGHRS and YFSETQ. CDR3 DNA: TGCGCCAGCAGCTTGGCCAACGAGGCGCCCGAGACCCAGTACTTC. Translation gives CASSLANEAPETQYF.

The chain links TRBV28 to TRBJ1-6; D remains unclear. Germline CDR1 reads MDHEN; CDR2 reads SYDVKM. The V and J ends lost 6 bases and 9 bases respectively, with 18 bases between them. The CDR3 spans 15 residues. The chain's CDR3 is CASSPPPPGGSPLHF. The CDR3, as DNA: TGTGCCAGCAGCCCGCCCCCGCCGGGAGGTTCACCCCTCCACTTT.

In its sample, this clone was seen a few times. The chain has TRBV2 and TRBJ1-6; the D gene is possibly TRBD1 (5 bases). Germline values: CDR1 SNHLY, CDR2 FYNNEI. The length of the CDR3 is 17 residues. Trimming took off 3 bases at V and 0 bases at J, with 12 bases between the two ends. The CDR3 region has the DNA TGTGCCAGCAGTGACGGGACTTATAGCTCCTATAATTCACCCCTCCACTTT. Its translation is CASSDGTYSSYNSPLHF.

This sequence joins TRBV7-3 and TRBJ2-3; weak D call: TRBD2 (6 bases). CDR1 and CDR2 from the germline V gene are SGHTA and FQGTGA. Trimming took 7 bases from V and 1 from J, leaving 15 bases between them. The CDR3 runs 15 residues. The CDR3 reads CASTLSGLRTDTQYF. DNA for the CDR3: TGTGCCAGCACCCTAAGCGGGCTGCGCACAGATACGCAGTATTTT.

V is TRBV7-8 and J is TRBJ2-7; D could derive from TRBD1 or TRBD2 (5 bases each). The V gene's germline CDR1 is SGHVS and CDR2 FQNEAQ. The CDR3 sequence is 13 residues long. The germline V and J ends were trimmed by 5 bases and 5 bases, with 13 bases remaining between them. Written as DNA, the CDR3 is TGTGCCAGCAGCATGGACTGGGGGAACGAGCAGTACTTC. It yields the protein CASSMDWGNEQYF.

J is TRBJ2-1 and V is TRBV6-1, with 9 bases lining up with TRBD2. The length of the CDR3 is 15 residues. The V segment lost 5 bases and the J segment 0 bases; nucleotides outside the gene matches: 2. CDR1 and CDR2 from the germline V gene are MNHNS and SASEGT. The CDR3 region has the DNA TGTGCCAGCAGTTCTAGCGGGACCTCCTACAATGAGCAGTTCTTC. This sequence encodes CASSSSGTSYNEQFF.

By share of the sample, this clone is medium-sized. The J gene is TRBJ1-1, the V gene TRBV6-1, with a possible D match to TRBD1 (6 bases). With 2 bases removed from V and 4 bases from J, the gap between germline ends came to 14 bases. This CDR3 spans 15 amino acids. Germline lookup yields CDR1 MNHNS and CDR2 SASEGT. CDR3 residues: CASSERIGGGTEAFF. Here the CDR3 DNA reads TGTGCCAGCAGTGAAAGAATAGGGGGGGGCACTGAAGCTTTCTTT.

This sequence joins TRBV7-2 and TRBJ2-2; TRBD1 is a possible D gene (6 bases). V was cut by 5 bases and J by 3 bases, with 19 bases left in between. The CDR3 loop spans 17 amino acids. Germline lookup yields CDR1 SGHTA and CDR2 FQGNSA. The chain's CDR3 is CASSPRSGGYDTGELFF. Here the CDR3 DNA reads TGTGCCAGCAGCCCCCGTAGTGGGGGCTATGACACCGGGGAGCTGTTTTTT.

The gene calls are TRBV6-1 and TRBJ2-3; 13 bases align to TRBD2. The CDR3 is 15 amino acids. V was clipped by 7 bases and J by 2 bases; unmatched bases: 3. Looked up from germline, CDR1 is MNHNS and CDR2 is SASEGT. The CDR3 reads CASKTSGRATDTQYF. In DNA, the CDR3 is TGTGCCAGCAAAACTAGCGGGAGGGCCACAGATACGCAGTATTTT.

The gene calls are TRBV28 and TRBJ1-1; TRBD1 agrees at 8 bases. The germline V gene encodes CDR1 MDHEN and CDR2 SYDVKM. Trimming removed 4 bases from V and 7 bases from J; junction bases left unmatched: 14. The CDR3 covers 16 residues. The DNA for the CDR3 is TGTGCCAGCAGTTCCATCCCCCCCGACAGGGGATATGAAGCTTTCTTT. This translates into CASSSIPPDRGYEAFF. The full variable domain, completed using reference TRBV28 and TRBJ1-1, is DVKVTQSSRYLVKRTGEKVFLECVQDMDHENMFWYRQDPGLGLRLIYFSYDVKMKEKGDIPEGYSVSREKKERFSLILESASTNQTSMYLCASSSIPPDRGYEAFFGQGTRLTVV.

The chain joins TRBV6-5 to TRBJ1-2; TRBD1 might be the D (6 bases). The CDR3 sequence is 13 residues long. Germline V gene data show CDR1 as MNHEY and CDR2 as SVGAGI. V dropped 6 bases and J dropped 7 bases, with 15 bases sitting between them. CDR3 coding DNA: TGTGCCAGCAGCAGAACCGGGACATCTGGCTACACCTTC. Translation gives CASSRTGTSGYTF.

J is TRBJ1-5 and V is TRBV19; D is ambiguous. Per germline, CDR1 LNHDA and CDR2 SQIVND (reference sequence). This CDR3 spans 15 amino acids. V lost 1 base, J lost 0 bases, and 7 bases lay in between. The CDR3 nucleotides read TGTGCCAGTAGTATAGTGATTACTAGCAATCAGCCCCAGCATTTT. It translates to CASSIVITSNQPQHF.

In nucleotides, the CDR3 is TGTGCCAGCAGCGTAGTGACGACAGATACGCAGTATTTT. Amino acid sequence: CASSVVTTDTQYF. The chain uses TRBV9 and TRBJ2-3; D is ambiguous. V was pared by 0 bases and J by 3 bases, with 5 bases between. CDR1 SGDLS and CDR2 YYNGEE come from the germline V gene. The CDR3 totals 13 residues.

This clone was detected a few times. This chain joins TRBV7-9 and TRBJ2-3, with a possible D match to TRBD2 (6 bases). This CDR3 has 16 residues. The germline V gene encodes CDR1 SEHNR and CDR2 FQNEAQ (reference sequence). Trimming removed 5 bases from V and 0 bases from J, with 15 bases in between. DNA of the CDR3: TGTGCCAGCAGCGCGGGACGGGGCCCTAGCACAGATACGCAGTATTTT. It encodes CASSAGRGPSTDTQYF.